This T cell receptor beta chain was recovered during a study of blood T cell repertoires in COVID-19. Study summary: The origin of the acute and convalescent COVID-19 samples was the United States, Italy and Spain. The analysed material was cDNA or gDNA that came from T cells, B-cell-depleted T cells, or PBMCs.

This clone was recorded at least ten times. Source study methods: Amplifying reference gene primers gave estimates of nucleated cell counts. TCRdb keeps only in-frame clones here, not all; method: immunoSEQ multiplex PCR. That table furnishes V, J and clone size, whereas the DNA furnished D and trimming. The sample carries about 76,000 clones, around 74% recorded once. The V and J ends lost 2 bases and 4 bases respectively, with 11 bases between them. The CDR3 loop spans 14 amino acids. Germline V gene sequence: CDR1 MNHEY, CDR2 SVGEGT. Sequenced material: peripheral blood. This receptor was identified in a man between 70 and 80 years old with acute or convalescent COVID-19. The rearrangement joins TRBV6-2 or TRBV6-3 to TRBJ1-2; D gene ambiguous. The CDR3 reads CASSYGTGGYGYTF. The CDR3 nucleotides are TGTGCCAGCAGTTACGGCACCGGCGGCTATGGCTACACCTTC.